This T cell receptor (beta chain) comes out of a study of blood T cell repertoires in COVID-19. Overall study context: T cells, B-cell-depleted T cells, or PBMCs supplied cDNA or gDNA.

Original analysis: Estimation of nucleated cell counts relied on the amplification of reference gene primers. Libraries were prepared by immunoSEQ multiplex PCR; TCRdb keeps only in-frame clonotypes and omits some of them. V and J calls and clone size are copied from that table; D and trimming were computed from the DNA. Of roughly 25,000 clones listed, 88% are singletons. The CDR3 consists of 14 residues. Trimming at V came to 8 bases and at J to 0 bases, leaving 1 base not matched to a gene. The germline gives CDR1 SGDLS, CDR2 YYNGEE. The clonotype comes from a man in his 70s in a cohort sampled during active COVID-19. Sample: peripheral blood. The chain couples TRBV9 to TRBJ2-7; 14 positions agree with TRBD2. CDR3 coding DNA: TGTGCCAGTGGGACTAGCGGGAGCTCCTACGAGCAGTACTTC. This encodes CASGTSGSSYEQYF. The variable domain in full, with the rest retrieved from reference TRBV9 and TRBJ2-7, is DSGVTQTPKHLITATGQRVTLRCSPRSGDLSVYWYQQSLDQGLQFLIQYYNGEERAKGNILERFSAQQFPDLHSELNLSSLELGDSALYFCASGTSGSSYEQYFGPGTRLTVT.